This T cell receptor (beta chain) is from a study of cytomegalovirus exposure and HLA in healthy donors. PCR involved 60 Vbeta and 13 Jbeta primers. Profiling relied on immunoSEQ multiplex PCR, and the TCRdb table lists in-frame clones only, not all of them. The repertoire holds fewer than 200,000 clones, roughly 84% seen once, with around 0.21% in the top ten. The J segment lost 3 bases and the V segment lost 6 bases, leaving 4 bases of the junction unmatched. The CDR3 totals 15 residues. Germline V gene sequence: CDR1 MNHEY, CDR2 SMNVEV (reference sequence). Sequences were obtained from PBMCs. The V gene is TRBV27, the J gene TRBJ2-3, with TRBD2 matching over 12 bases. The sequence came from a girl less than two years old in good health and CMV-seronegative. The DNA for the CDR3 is TGTGCCAGCAGGGTAACTAGCGGGAGGACAGATACGCAGTATTTT. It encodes CASRVTSGRTDTQYF.